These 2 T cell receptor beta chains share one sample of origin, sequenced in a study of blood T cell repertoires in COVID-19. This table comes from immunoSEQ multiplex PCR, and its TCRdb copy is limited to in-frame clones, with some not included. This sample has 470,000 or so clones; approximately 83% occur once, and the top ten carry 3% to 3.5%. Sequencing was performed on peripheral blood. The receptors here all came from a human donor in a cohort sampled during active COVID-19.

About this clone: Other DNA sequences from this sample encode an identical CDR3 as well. The CDR3 region has the DNA TGTGCCAGCAGCCCCGACAGGAACTATGGCTACACCTTC. Protein: CASSPDRNYGYTF. This chain joins TRBV9 and TRBJ1-2; maybe TRBD1 (6 bases). Trimming left V 4 bases short and J 2 bases short, with 9 bases between. The CDR3 totals 13 residues. In germline, CDR1 is SGDLS, CDR2 YYNGEE. The full variable domain, completed using reference TRBV9 and TRBJ1-2, is DSGVTQTPKHLITATGQRVTLRCSPRSGDLSVYWYQQSLDQGLQFLIQYYNGEERAKGNILERFSAQQFPDLHSELNLSSLELGDSALYFCASSPDRNYGYTFGSGTRLTVV.

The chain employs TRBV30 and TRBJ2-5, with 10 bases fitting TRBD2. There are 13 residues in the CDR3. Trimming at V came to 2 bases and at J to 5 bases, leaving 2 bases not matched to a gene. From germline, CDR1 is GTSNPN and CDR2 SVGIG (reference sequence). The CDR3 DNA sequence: TGTGCCTGGAGTTCAGCGGGGGGGGAGACCCAGTACTTC. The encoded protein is CAWSSAGGETQYF.